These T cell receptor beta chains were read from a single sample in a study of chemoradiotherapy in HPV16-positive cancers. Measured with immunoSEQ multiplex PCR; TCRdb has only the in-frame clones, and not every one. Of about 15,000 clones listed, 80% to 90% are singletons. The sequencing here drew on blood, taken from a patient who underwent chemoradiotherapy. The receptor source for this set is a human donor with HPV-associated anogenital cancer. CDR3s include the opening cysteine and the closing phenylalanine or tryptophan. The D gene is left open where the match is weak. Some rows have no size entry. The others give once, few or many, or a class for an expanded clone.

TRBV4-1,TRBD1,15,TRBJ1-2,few,TGCGCCAGCAGCGACCCGGGACAGGGGCTCTATGGCTACACCTTC,CASSDPGQGLYGYTF
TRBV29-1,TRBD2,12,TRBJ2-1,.,TGCAGCGTTAGTCTAGCGGGCAATGAGCAGTTCTTC,CSVSLAGNEQFF
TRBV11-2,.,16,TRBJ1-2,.,TGTGCCAGCAGCTTACAACCCTTGCCAGGGATTTATGGCTACACCTTC,CASSLQPLPGIYGYTF
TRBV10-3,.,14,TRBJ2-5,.,TGTGCCATCAGTGATATTACTTCAGGAGAGACCCAGTACTTC,CAISDITSGETQYF
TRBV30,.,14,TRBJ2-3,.,TGTGCCTGGAGTCGCCGGACAGCTCTGGATACGCAGTATTTT,CAWSRRTALDTQYF
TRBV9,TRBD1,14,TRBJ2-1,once,TGTGCCAGCAGCGTAGGGACAGGGGCCGGTGAGCAGTTCTTC,CASSVGTGAGEQFF
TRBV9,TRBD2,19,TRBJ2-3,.,TGTGCCAGCAGCGAAGCGGAGCTAGCGGGTTGGATTTACACAGATACGCAGTATTTT,CASSEAELAGWIYTDTQYF
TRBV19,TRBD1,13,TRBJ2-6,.,TGTGCCAGTAGTAGGGACAGGGGGAACGTCCTGACTTTC,CASSRDRGNVLTF
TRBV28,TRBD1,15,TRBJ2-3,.,TGTGCCAGCACCGCAGGGACAGAGTACACAGATACGCAGTATTTT,CASTAGTEYTDTQYF
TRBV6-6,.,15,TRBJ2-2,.,TGTGCCAGCAGCCAAATGGGGGGAGACACCGGGGAGCTGTTTTTT,CASSQMGGDTGELFF
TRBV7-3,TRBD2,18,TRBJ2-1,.,TGTGCCAGCAGCTTATTTGGGTCTAGCGGGGGTCAAGGGAATGAGCAGTTCTTC,CASSLFGSSGGQGNEQFF
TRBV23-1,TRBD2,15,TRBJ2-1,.,TGCGCCAGCAGTCCACCGGGACTAGTGACCCATGAGCAGTTCTTC,CASSPPGLVTHEQFF